A single sample is the source of the 19 T cell receptor beta chains below, sequenced in a study of blood T cell repertoires in COVID-19. Repertoires were generated with immunoSEQ multiplex PCR, while TCRdb's copy carries only in-frame clones and drops some. This table has 110,000 to 150,000 clones, around 78% appearing once. Sequenced material: peripheral blood. The source of these receptors is an older woman with acute or convalescent COVID-19.

The chain employs TRBV2 and TRBJ1-1; TRBD1 matches 8 bases. This CDR3 contains 15 residues. Trimming cost V 8 bases and J 0 bases; bases outside gene matches: 8. Germline V CDR1 and CDR2: SNHLY, FYNNEI. CDR3 in amino acids: CASLAGQGLNTEAFF. As DNA, the CDR3 is TGTGCCAGCCTGGCTGGACAGGGCTTGAACACTGAAGCTTTCTTT.

This rearrangement joins TRBV28 to TRBJ1-4, with no clear D. V was cut by 4 bases and J by 0 bases, with 12 bases left in between. This CDR3 spans 16 amino acids. Per the germline V gene, CDR1 is MDHEN and CDR2 is SYDVKM. The CDR3 loop is CASSSTTQATNEKLFF. The DNA of the CDR3 is TGTGCCAGCAGTTCCACTACTCAAGCAACTAATGAAAAACTGTTTTTT.

The rearrangement uses TRBV29-1 and TRBJ2-3; 8 positions agree with TRBD1. The V gene end was trimmed by 1 base and the J gene end by 2 bases; junction bases not matched to a gene: 8. CDR3 size: 16 residues. Germline V gene lookup returns CDR1 SQVTM and CDR2 ANQGSEA. CDR3 sequence (DNA): TGCAGCGTTGAAGGGGCGTGGACAGGGCCCACAGATACGCAGTATTTT. It codes for CSVEGAWTGPTDTQYF.

The chain employs TRBV7-9 and TRBJ1-4; D ambiguous. CDR1 and CDR2 (germline): SEHNR, FQNEAQ (reference sequence). The CDR3 covers 14 residues. Trimming stripped 5 bases from V and 4 bases from J, with 11 bases between. Here the CDR3 DNA reads TGTGCCAGCAGCGAAGACACCTATAATGAAAAACTGTTTTTT. Amino acid sequence: CASSEDTYNEKLFF.

This clone was picked up one time. The chain is built from TRBV7-6 and TRBJ2-3; the D is unclear. Per the germline V gene, CDR1 is SGHVS and CDR2 is FNYEAQ. V was shortened by 0 bases and J by 0 bases, with 25 bases between the two germline ends. CDR3 length equals 21 residues. CDR3 protein: CASSLALWFGSEPSSTDTQYF. Written as DNA, the CDR3 is TGTGCCAGCAGCTTAGCTTTGTGGTTCGGCAGCGAACCTTCTAGCACAGATACGCAGTATTTT. The full variable domain, its missing parts supplied by reference TRBV7-6 and TRBJ2-3, is GAGVSQSPRYKVTKRGQDVALRCDPISGHVSLYWYRQALGQGPEFLTYFNYEAQQDKSGLPNDRFSAERPEGSISTLTIQRTEQRDSAMYRCASSLALWFGSEPSSTDTQYFGPGTRLTVL.

The V and J genes are TRBV6-5 and TRBJ2-7; D is undetermined. Germline CDR1 MNHEY, CDR2 SVGAGI. Trimming shortened V by 0 bases and J by 7 bases, and 10 bases separated the two germline ends. The CDR3 loop spans 13 amino acids. In DNA form, the CDR3 reads TGTGCCAGCAGTTACTCCGATTCGGGTGAGCAGTACTTC. Encoded protein: CASSYSDSGEQYF.

The rearrangement joins TRBV19 to TRBJ2-7, with a tentative D call TRBD1 (6 bases). V was pared by 1 base and J by 3 bases, with 13 bases between. The CDR3 has 15 amino acids. Germline V CDR1 and CDR2: LNHDA, SQIVND (reference sequence). The CDR3 DNA reads TGTGCCAGTAGTATAGCCCGGACAGCGATCTACGAGCAGTACTTC. Amino acid sequence: CASSIARTAIYEQYF.

The gene calls are TRBV6-5 and TRBJ1-1, with D maybe TRBD1 (6 bases). The germline V gene has CDR1 MNHEY and CDR2 SVGAGI. This CDR3 region has 12 residues. The V end was cut by 6 bases, the J end by 5 bases, with 10 bases between. The CDR3 region is CASRGGGTEAFF. The CDR3 DNA reads TGTGCCAGCAGAGGGGGGGGAACTGAAGCTTTCTTT.

J is TRBJ2-7 and V is TRBV29-1; the D gene is possibly TRBD2 (5 bases). Looked up from germline, CDR1 is SQVTM and CDR2 is ANQGSEA. V lost 6 bases to trimming and J lost 7 bases, with 10 bases between them. The CDR3 covers 10 residues. The CDR3 protein is CSVIAREQYF. The CDR3 DNA reads TGCAGCGTAATAGCGAGAGAGCAGTACTTC.

This chain uses TRBV25-1 with TRBJ1-1, with TRBD1 matching 9 bases. Germline V CDR1 and CDR2: MGHDK, SYGVNS. The trim removed 8 bases at V and 0 bases at J, leaving 7 bases unmatched. The CDR3 is made up of 15 amino acids. CDR3 bases: TGTGCCAGCGGGAGGACAGGGGCAATGAACACTGAAGCTTTCTTT. Translated, it gives CASGRTGAMNTEAFF.

This chain joins TRBV19 and TRBJ2-4; TRBD1 agrees at 7 bases. The CDR3 totals 12 residues. Germline assignment: CDR1 LNHDA and CDR2 SQIVND (reference sequence). V gave up 9 bases and J gave up 5 bases; unmatched junction bases: 4. This CDR3 reads CASRDSENIQYF. The CDR3 bases are TGTGCCAGCAGGGACAGTGAAAACATTCAGTACTTC.

In this sample, this clone turned up a few times. CDR3 region: CAAASAPSHEQYF. The CDR3 coding sequence is TGTGCCGCGGCTAGCGCACCTTCCCACGAGCAGTACTTC. This chain connects TRBV10-3 to TRBJ2-7; D is possibly TRBD2 (6 bases). Germline-derived CDR1 and CDR2 are ENHRY and SYGVKD. This CDR3 has 13 amino acids. Trimming removed 11 bases at V and 5 bases at J, with 19 bases between.

The rearrangement joins TRBV5-6 to TRBJ1-3; no firm D call. Germline assignment: CDR1 SGHDT and CDR2 YYEEEE. The CDR3 totals 15 residues. The germline V and J ends were trimmed by 4 bases and 2 bases, with 13 bases remaining between them. The CDR3 bases are TGTGCCAGCAGCCCCCCCGGACTGGCTGGAAACACCATATATTTT. Its protein is CASSPPGLAGNTIYF.

V gene TRBV15 combines with J gene TRBJ2-2; 9 nucleotides match TRBD1. The CDR3 loop spans 14 amino acids. The trim removed 6 bases at V and 5 bases at J, leaving 4 bases unmatched. CDR1 is LNHNV, CDR2 YYDKDF, per germline (reference sequence). CDR3 bases: TGTGCCACCAGTCAGGGACAGGGTACCGGGGAGCTGTTTTTT. It encodes CATSQGQGTGELFF.

The rearrangement links TRBV20-1 to TRBJ2-3; D remains unclear. Trimming took 5 bases from V and 6 from J, leaving 6 bases between them. The CDR3 sequence is 10 residues long. Germline V gene data show CDR1 as DFQATT and CDR2 as SNEGSKA (reference sequence). CDR3 in DNA: TGCAGTGCTGTATATGATACGCAGTATTTT. Protein: CSAVYDTQYF.

The V call is TRBV11-2, the J call TRBJ2-7; 11 bases map to TRBD2. Germline CDR1 is SGHAT and CDR2 is FQNNGV. This CDR3 contains 15 residues. Unmatched junction bases numbered 1, after V lost 1 base and J lost 2 bases. Here the CDR3 DNA reads TGTGCCAGCAGCTTAGGACTAGCGGGGACCTACGAGCAGTACTTC. Residues: CASSLGLAGTYEQYF.

The chain joins TRBV6-1 to TRBJ2-7, with a possible D match to TRBD2 (6 bases). V was clipped by 2 bases and J by 2 bases, with 13 bases between them. Germline lookup yields CDR1 MNHNS and CDR2 SASEGT. This CDR3 is 15 amino acids long. CDR3 in DNA: TGTGCCAGCAGTGAATACGGGGGATTACCCTACGAGCAGTACTTC. Translated: CASSEYGGLPYEQYF.

The CDR3 sequence is CASSAPGPAGEQYF. In nucleotides, the CDR3 is TGTGCCAGCAGTGCTCCGGGACCCGCGGGGGAGCAGTACTTC. J is TRBJ2-7 and V is TRBV28, with a weak D call TRBD2 (6 bases). The CDR3 spans 14 residues. Trimming cost V 5 bases and J 7 bases, with 18 bases left between them. CDR1 is MDHEN and CDR2 is SYDVKM in the germline V gene.

This chain connects TRBV5-6 to TRBJ2-3; D might be TRBD2 (6 bases). Trimming took off 1 base at V and 0 bases at J, with 18 bases between the two ends. Germline CDR1 SGHDT, CDR2 YYEEEE. This CDR3 has 18 residues. The CDR3 DNA sequence: TGTGCCAGCAGCTTGTTGGAGGGAGGCGCTACTAGCACAGATACGCAGTATTTT. Its translation is CASSLLEGGATSTDTQYF.